Each of the 9 T cell receptor beta chains below was sequenced from the same sample in a study of blood T cells in healthy people across ages. The use of a sample-barcoded 5' primer and a J-beta primer mix characterized a second PCR of about 7 to 12 cycles. In TCRdb, the 5' RACE reads were re-called with MiXCR into one record per CDR3 protein. The table shows hundreds of thousands of distinct CDR3 sequences, with around 24% occurring only once. The data also belong to a second study, concerning T cells of mothers and their children.

Sequenced material: blood. The receptors here all came from a boy aged 5-17 years in good health.

The chain joins TRBV20-1 to TRBJ1-1, with D maybe TRBD1 (6 bases). Trimming removed 3 bases from V and 4 bases from J, with 15 bases in between. CDR1 is DFQATT, CDR2 SNEGSKA, per germline (reference sequence). The CDR3 is made up of 14 amino acids. The CDR3 region is CSARGQGLGTEAFF. In nucleotides, the CDR3 is TGCAGTGCTAGGGGTCAGGGGCTGGGCACTGAAGCTTTCTTT.

The gene calls are TRBV27 and TRBJ2-7, with D tentatively TRBD1 (5 bases). Trimming left V 4 bases short and J 2 bases short, with 9 bases between. The CDR3 consists of 13 residues. Per germline, CDR1 MNHEY and CDR2 SMNVEV (reference sequence). In DNA, the CDR3 is TGTGCCAGCAGTTCCCGACAGACCTACGAGCAGTACTTC. This codes for CASSSRQTYEQYF.

The chain employs TRBV2 and TRBJ2-5; TRBD2 is a possible D gene (5 bases). Trimming stripped 7 bases from V and 4 bases from J, with 16 bases between. Germline V gene lookup returns CDR1 SNHLY and CDR2 FYNNEI. This CDR3 is built from 14 residues. As DNA, the CDR3 is TGTGCCAGCAAGTCTAGCCGATTGGGAGAGACCCAGTACTTC. This gives the protein CASKSSRLGETQYF. Complete variable domain (other parts from reference TRBV2 and TRBJ2-5): EPEVTQTPSHQVTQMGQEVILRCVPISNHLYFYWYRQILGQKVEFLVSFYNNEISEKSEIFDDQFSVERPDGSNFTLKIRSTKLEDSAMYFCASKSSRLGETQYFGPGTRLLVL.

In DNA, the CDR3 is TGTGCCAGCACCCATAATTGGGCGGGGGACCCGAGGGTCCTCCACTTT. Translation gives CASTHNWAGDPRVLHF. The chain links TRBV27 to TRBJ1-6; D perhaps matches TRBD1 (5 bases). The germline CDR1 and CDR2 sequences are MNHEY and SMNVEV (reference sequence). Trimming stripped 7 bases from V and 15 bases from J, with 28 bases between. The CDR3 has 16 residues.

This clonotype was detected a few times. This chain connects TRBV5-6 to TRBJ2-4; D may match TRBD1 or TRBD2 (5 bases each). Germline assignment: CDR1 SGHDT and CDR2 YYEEEE. V was cut by 4 bases and J by 7 bases, with 15 bases left in between. The CDR3 contains 14 residues. Written as DNA, the CDR3 is TGTGCCAGCAGCCTCGGGACGGCCGCCAACATTCAGTACTTC. Its translation: CASSLGTAANIQYF.

This clonotype was seen more than once but under ten times. This rearrangement joins TRBV4-3 to TRBJ1-4; TRBD1 matches at 12 bases. The germline V gene has CDR1 LGHNA and CDR2 YSLEER. V was clipped by 3 bases and J by 8 bases; unmatched bases: 7. The CDR3 length is 16 residues. CDR3 region: CASSQELGTGGEKLFF. As DNA, the CDR3 is TGCGCCAGCAGCCAGGAATTGGGGACAGGGGGCGAAAAACTGTTTTTT.

This clonotype is a singleton in its sample. The rearrangement joins TRBV28 to TRBJ1-4; D is undetermined. The V end was cut by 3 bases, the J end by 8 bases, with 13 bases between. The CDR3 length is 14 residues. Germline V gene data show CDR1 as MDHEN and CDR2 as SYDVKM. In DNA, the CDR3 is TGTGCCAGCAGTTTCGAACCCCTTGGGGAAAAACTGTTTTTT. Translation: CASSFEPLGEKLFF.

This clonotype was seen a handful of times. The genes are TRBV20-1 and TRBJ1-5, with D maybe TRBD1 (5 bases). V lost 6 bases to trimming and J lost 0 bases, with 12 bases between them. Germline values: CDR1 DFQATT, CDR2 SNEGSKA (reference sequence). The CDR3 runs 14 residues. CDR3 amino acids: CSAGDRRSNQPQHF. CDR3 in DNA: TGCAGTGCCGGTGACAGACGTAGCAATCAGCCCCAGCATTTT.

This clonotype showed up just a few times. The chain has TRBV12-3 or TRBV12-4 and TRBJ2-7, with D perhaps being TRBD1 or TRBD2 (6 bases each). Trimming stripped 6 bases from V and 8 bases from J, with 14 bases between. CDR3 length equals 12 residues. CDR3 in DNA: TGTGCCAGCAGAACCGAGGGGGGAAAGCAGTACTTC. Amino acid sequence: CASRTEGGKQYF.